Presented here are 18 T cell receptor beta chains from one specimen sequenced in a study of T cells in Graves' hyperthyroidism and ophthalmopathy. Using RNA transcripts as the source, TCR beta CDR3 regions were amplified. First-round RT-PCR with HTBI primers amplified the TCR CDR3 region. Each CDR3 protein gets one entry after TCRdb re-called the multiplex PCR reads with MiXCR. The repertoire has about 400,000 distinct CDR3 sequences, about 16% of them found once; the top ten carry 32%. The specimen sequenced was blood. These receptors came from a woman younger than 45 with Graves' hyperthyroidism.

This clonotype has a count of ten or more. This chain uses TRBV7-2 with TRBJ1-1; D uncertain. Germline V lookup: CDR1 SGHTA, CDR2 FQGNSA. V was pared by 1 base and J by 2 bases, with 8 bases between. This CDR3 has 14 amino acids. The CDR3 bases are TGTGCCAGCAGCTTAGGTTGGTTAAACACTGAAGCTTTCTTT. Its protein product is CASSLGWLNTEAFF.

The chain recombines TRBV19 with TRBJ2-1; D remains ambiguous. Germline CDR1 reads LNHDA; CDR2 reads SQIVND (reference sequence). The CDR3 is 12 residues long. V dropped 6 bases and J dropped 10 bases, with 13 bases sitting between them. CDR3 sequence: CASSLFVGEQFF. The CDR3 region has the DNA TGTGCCAGTAGCCTATTTGTAGGGGAGCAGTTCTTC.

The chain recombines TRBV5-6 with TRBJ2-7, with 13 bases aligning to TRBD2. The CDR3 contains 15 residues. Looked up from germline, CDR1 is SGHDT and CDR2 is YYEEEE. The V and J ends lost 7 bases and 6 bases, in that order; junction bases with no gene match: 10. The CDR3 region has the DNA TGTGCCAGCTCGGGACTAGCGGGACACCAAGGCGAGCAGTACTTC. It codes for CASSGLAGHQGEQYF. Looking up the rest from reference TRBV5-6 and TRBJ2-7 gives the full variable domain: DAGVTQSPTHLIKTRGQQVTLRCSPKSGHDTVSWYQQALGQGPQFIFQYYEEEERQRGNFPDRFSGHQFPNYSSELNVNALLLGDSALYLCASSGLAGHQGEQYFGPGTRLTVT.

The sample holds a few counts of this clonotype. The chain joins TRBV9 to TRBJ2-3; a possible D gene is TRBD2 (6 bases). This CDR3 has 16 amino acids. With 3 bases removed from V and 2 bases from J, the gap between germline ends came to 16 bases. Germline CDR1 SGDLS, CDR2 YYNGEE. The CDR3 sequence: CASSDGKRAITDTQYF. CDR3 in DNA: TGTGCCAGCAGCGACGGCAAGCGGGCCATCACAGATACGCAGTATTTT.

This clonotype was seen many times. V gene TRBV10-3 combines with J gene TRBJ2-5; D gene ambiguous. This CDR3 has 14 residues. With 6 bases removed from V and 5 bases from J, the gap between germline ends came to 16 bases. Germline CDR1 ENHRY, CDR2 SYGVKD. The CDR3 protein is CAIRSLDGEETQYF. The CDR3 DNA sequence: TGTGCCATCAGGAGCCTCGACGGAGAGGAGACCCAGTACTTC.

The chain couples TRBV4-1 to TRBJ2-7; the match to TRBD2 covers 8 bases. V lost 6 bases and J lost 3; bases outside the gene matches: 13. This CDR3 comprises 16 residues. Germline V CDR1 and CDR2: MGHRA, YSYEKL. In nucleotides, the CDR3 is TGCGCCAGCAGACCCTTGGGTAGCGGGAAGAGCTACGAGCAGTACTTC. This encodes CASRPLGSGKSYEQYF.

This clonotype was observed many times. The chain employs TRBV5-5 and TRBJ2-7, with D tentatively TRBD1 or TRBD2 (5 bases each). The germline gives CDR1 SGHKS, CDR2 YYEKEE (reference sequence). With 4 bases removed from V and 5 bases from J, the gap between germline ends came to 13 bases. The CDR3 consists of 13 residues. The CDR3: CASSPAGGNEQYF. CDR3 in DNA: TGTGCCAGCAGCCCCGCTGGGGGAAACGAGCAGTACTTC.

The chain carries TRBV4-1 and TRBJ2-1; D remains ambiguous. This CDR3 spans 12 amino acids. The germline V gene encodes CDR1 MGHRA and CDR2 YSYEKL. Trimming shortened V by 5 bases and J by 9 bases, and 11 bases separated the two germline ends. Written as DNA, the CDR3 is TGCGCCAGCAGCTCTACCACCGGTGAGCAGTTCTTC. It specifies CASSSTTGEQFF.

The chain is built from TRBV20-1 and TRBJ2-5; TRBD1 matches 7 bases. Germline CDR1 and CDR2: DFQATT and SNEGSKA (reference sequence). There are 12 residues in the CDR3. J lost 4 bases, V lost 6 bases, and 5 bases had no gene match. CDR3 region: CSAETGPETQYF. CDR3 DNA: TGCAGTGCGGAGACAGGGCCAGAGACCCAGTACTTC.

This clonotype was counted between two and nine times. The J gene is TRBJ2-2, the V gene TRBV5-1, with 7 bases that match TRBD1. This CDR3 spans 15 amino acids. The germline CDR1 and CDR2 sequences are SGHRS and YFSETQ. Trimming cost V 1 base and J 5 bases; bases outside gene matches: 5. In DNA, the CDR3 is TGCGCCAGCAGCTTGACAGGGGTTCGGACCGGGGAGCTGTTTTTT. Encoded protein: CASSLTGVRTGELFF.

In this sample, this clonotype turned up many times. The chain carries TRBV11-2 and TRBJ2-4; TRBD1 matches at 8 bases. Germline V gene sequence: CDR1 SGHAT, CDR2 FQNNGV. J lost 4 bases, V lost 5 bases, and 7 bases had no gene match. The CDR3 spans 15 residues. The CDR3 sequence: CASSLAGQGKNIQYF. CDR3 coding DNA: TGTGCCAGCAGCCTAGCAGGACAGGGAAAAAACATTCAGTACTTC.

The genes are TRBV7-9 and TRBJ2-3; 11 positions match TRBD2. Per the germline V gene, CDR1 is SEHNR and CDR2 is FQNEAQ (reference sequence). This CDR3 contains 16 residues. The V segment lost 4 bases and the J segment 5 bases; nucleotides outside the gene matches: 8. The CDR3 here is CASSSGLAGRQDTQYF. CDR3 in DNA: TGTGCCAGCAGCTCCGGACTAGCGGGTCGGCAAGATACGCAGTATTTT.

This clonotype has ten or more counts. The CDR3 region is CSAREREFGNEQFF. DNA of the CDR3: TGCAGTGCTAGAGAGCGGGAGTTCGGCAATGAGCAGTTCTTC. The V gene is TRBV20-1, the J gene TRBJ2-1, with TRBD2 matching 7 bases. The CDR3 extends over 14 amino acids. With 0 bases clipped from V and 6 bases from J, the junction kept 5 bases outside the gene matches. The germline CDR1 and CDR2 sequences are DFQATT and SNEGSKA (reference sequence).

This clonotype was counted ten times or more. This rearrangement joins TRBV27 to TRBJ1-5, with D unresolved. The V end was cut by 2 bases, the J end by 0 bases, with 11 bases between. The V gene's germline CDR1 is MNHEY and CDR2 SMNVEV (reference sequence). CDR3 size: 16 residues. The CDR3 nucleotides read TGTGCCAGCAGTTTAAACGCGGATTATAGCAATCAGCCCCAGCATTTT. Residues: CASSLNADYSNQPQHF.

A note on this clonotype: A much larger clone lies a single base off, so this may be a read error. The chain is built from TRBV5-1 and TRBJ1-2, with D maybe TRBD1 (5 bases). Trimming removed 0 bases from V and 4 bases from J, with 10 bases in between. The V gene's germline CDR1 is SGHRS and CDR2 YFSETQ. The CDR3 spans 14 residues. CDR3 in amino acids: CASSLGDDTYGYTF. CDR3 nucleotides: TGCGCCAGCAGCTTGGGGGACGACACCTATGGCTACACCTTC.

J is TRBJ1-4 and V is TRBV30; D gene uncertain. The germline gives CDR1 GTSNPN, CDR2 SVGIG (reference sequence). The CDR3 consists of 12 residues. The V and J ends lost 2 bases and 7 bases respectively, with 8 bases between them. The CDR3 reads CAWSPSLEKLFF. In nucleotides, the CDR3 is TGTGCCTGGAGTCCTTCTCTTGAAAAACTGTTTTTT.

V usage is TRBV6-1 and J usage is TRBJ2-5; D unclear. This CDR3 is 12 amino acids long. V lost 7 bases and J lost 1, with 7 bases in between. Germline V gene data show CDR1 as MNHNS and CDR2 as SASEGT. The CDR3 protein is CASNGAQETQYF. The CDR3 DNA reads TGTGCCAGCAATGGCGCCCAAGAGACCCAGTACTTC.

J is TRBJ2-3 and V is TRBV11-2; tentatively, D is TRBD2 (5 bases). The V and J ends lost 1 base and 5 bases respectively, with 16 bases between them. The germline CDR1 and CDR2 sequences are SGHAT and FQNNGV. The CDR3 is made up of 16 amino acids. CDR3 sequence: CASSLVSTRIGDTQYF. CDR3 bases: TGTGCCAGCAGCTTAGTTTCAACTAGAATCGGAGATACGCAGTATTTT.